This T cell receptor (beta chain) was sequenced for a study of T-cell reconstitution after alpha-beta-depleted transplantation in children. A library of TCRbeta sequences, prepared with unique molecular identifiers, was generated. Each CDR3 protein gets one entry after TCRdb re-called the PCR reads with MiXCR. The table includes under 250,000 distinct CDR3 sequences, around a sixth detected once. The CDR3 is 14 residues long. Germline values: CDR1 SQVTM, CDR2 ANQGSEA. J was trimmed by 4 bases and V by 4 bases; bases with no gene match: 9. Study results and caveats: Expanded graft clones, several hundred of them, were reportedly the source of alpha-beta T cells about two months after transplant.

With respect to this clonotype: Antigen unknown.

This clonotype originated in a male patient between 2 and 10 years old who had a stem cell transplant for acute lymphoblastic leukemia, so the T cells may come from the graft donor. This chain uses TRBV29-1 with TRBJ2-7, with TRBD1 matching 8 bases. Sequences were derived from PBMCs, mostly from graft donor cells, sampled 360 days after TCRalphabeta/CD19-depleted stem cell transplant. CDR3 coding DNA: TGCAGCGTTGCGGCGCGGCAGGGGGCTTACGAGCAGTACTTC. This codes for CSVAARQGAYEQYF.